This TCR beta chain is from a study of human T cells and chemical hapten exposure. The wider study: Largely, small differences in pooled library volume made per-sample TCR yields vary.

General study findings and limits: No change in TCRs above 1 in 1000 frequency was produced by DPC sensitization.

Trimming stripped 0 bases from V and 5 bases from J, with 17 bases between. Germline V gene sequence: CDR1 MGHRA, CDR2 YSYEKL. This CDR3 is built from 16 residues. The library tagged each cDNA molecule with unique molecular identifiers. Original analysis: TCR counts had a median of approximately 96,000 per sample and spanned about 23,224 to 750,000. TCRdb processed the reads anew with MiXCR; each CDR3 protein has one entry. The authors' filters were not applied to this entry. The sample has 120,000 or so distinct CDR3 sequences; roughly 8.5% are singletons. Total RNA was isolated from whole blood that had not been fractionated. This clonotype has a count of ten or more. Its specificity is unknown.

Sequenced sample: whole blood. The TCR originated in a human donor in good health. Some clones in this sample may be carry-over from other donors' samples. This chain uses TRBV4-1 with TRBJ2-7; tentatively, D is TRBD1 (6 bases). The CDR3 here is CASSQDRGGRVNEQYF. The CDR3 DNA reads TGCGCCAGCAGCCAAGATCGAGGGGGACGGGTCAACGAGCAGTACTTC.